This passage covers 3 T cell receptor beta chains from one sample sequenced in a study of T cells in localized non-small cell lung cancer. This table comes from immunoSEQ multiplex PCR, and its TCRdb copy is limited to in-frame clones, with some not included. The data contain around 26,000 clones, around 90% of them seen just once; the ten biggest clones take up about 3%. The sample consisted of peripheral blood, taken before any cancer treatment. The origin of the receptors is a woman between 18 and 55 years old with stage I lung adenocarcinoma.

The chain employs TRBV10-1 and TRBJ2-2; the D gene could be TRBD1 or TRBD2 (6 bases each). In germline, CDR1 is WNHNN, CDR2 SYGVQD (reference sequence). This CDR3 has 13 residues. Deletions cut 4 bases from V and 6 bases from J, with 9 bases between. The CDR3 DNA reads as TGCGCCAGCAGTGGCCGGGGGCCCGGGGAGCTGTTTTTT. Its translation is CASSGRGPGELFF.

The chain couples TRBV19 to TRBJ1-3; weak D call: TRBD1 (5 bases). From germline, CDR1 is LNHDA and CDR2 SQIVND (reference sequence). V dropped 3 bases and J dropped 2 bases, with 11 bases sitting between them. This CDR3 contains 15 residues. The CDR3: CASSIWGRAGNTIYF. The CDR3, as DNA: TGTGCCAGTAGTATTTGGGGCAGGGCTGGAAACACCATATATTTT.

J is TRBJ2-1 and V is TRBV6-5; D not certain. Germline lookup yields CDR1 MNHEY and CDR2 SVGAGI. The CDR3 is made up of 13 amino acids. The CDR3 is CAFRAADYNEQFF. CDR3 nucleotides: TGTGCATTCCGGGCTGCCGACTACAATGAGCAGTTCTTC.